This T cell receptor (beta chain) appears in the sequencing data of a study of T cell responses to AZD1222 COVID-19 vaccine. Study outcomes and limitations: Seropositive at baseline were only six AZD1222 recipients. Donors were largely white British and mainly female; clonal diversity was possibly underestimated. Regions 160-218 and 743-854 held dominance among vaccine-associated CD4 TCRs, which spanned spike.

In this sample, this clone turned up once. The target antigen is unknown. V was pared by 4 bases and J by 6 bases, with 22 bases between. The CDR3 covers 16 residues. CDR1 is SGHNT and CDR2 is YYREEE in the germline V gene (reference sequence). The table came from immunoSEQ multiplex PCR; TCRdb's copy has only in-frame clones and leaves some out. The sample gives 120,000 to 150,000 clones, 90% to 95% of which show up once; around 0.85% is in the top ten. This rearrangement joins TRBV5-4 to TRBJ1-2; a weak D match, TRBD1 (6 bases). The source material was peripheral blood, sampled on day 0 of MenACWY control vaccination. This TCR was sampled from an adult in good health. CDR3 bases: TGTGCCAGCAGCATAGGCGGGTCTCACAGGGTAAATGGCTACACCTTC. Translating it yields CASSIGGSHRVNGYTF.